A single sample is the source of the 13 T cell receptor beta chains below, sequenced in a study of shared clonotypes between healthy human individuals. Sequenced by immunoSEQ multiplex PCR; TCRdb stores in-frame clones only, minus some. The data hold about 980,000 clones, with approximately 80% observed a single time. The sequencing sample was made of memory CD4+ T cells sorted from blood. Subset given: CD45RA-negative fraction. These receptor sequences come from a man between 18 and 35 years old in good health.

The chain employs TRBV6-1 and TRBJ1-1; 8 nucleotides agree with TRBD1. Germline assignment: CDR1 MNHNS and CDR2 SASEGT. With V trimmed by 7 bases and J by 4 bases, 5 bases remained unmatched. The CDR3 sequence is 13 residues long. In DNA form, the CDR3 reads TGTGCCAGCATTGTTACAGGGGGCACTGAAGCTTTCTTT. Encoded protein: CASIVTGGTEAFF.

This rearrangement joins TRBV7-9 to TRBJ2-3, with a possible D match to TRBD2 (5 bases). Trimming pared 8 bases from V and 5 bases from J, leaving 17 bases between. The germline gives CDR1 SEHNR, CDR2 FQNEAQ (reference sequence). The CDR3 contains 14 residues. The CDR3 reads CASGRVGEEDTQYF. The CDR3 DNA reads TGTGCCAGCGGACGGGTGGGAGAGGAAGATACGCAGTATTTT. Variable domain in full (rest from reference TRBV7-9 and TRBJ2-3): DTGVSQNPRHKITKRGQNVTFRCDPISEHNRLYWYRQTLGQGPEFLTYFQNEAQLEKSRLLSDRFSAERPKGSFSTLEIQRTEQGDSAMYLCASGRVGEEDTQYFGPGTRLTVL.

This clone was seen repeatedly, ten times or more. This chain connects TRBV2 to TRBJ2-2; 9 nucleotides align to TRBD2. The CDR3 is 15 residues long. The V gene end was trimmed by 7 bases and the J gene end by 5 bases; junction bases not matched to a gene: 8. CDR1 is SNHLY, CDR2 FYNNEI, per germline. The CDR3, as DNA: TGTGCCAGCAAGGGGCTAGCGGGACGGACCGGGGAGCTGTTTTTT. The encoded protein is CASKGLAGRTGELFF. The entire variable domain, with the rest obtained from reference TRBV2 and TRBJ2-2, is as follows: EPEVTQTPSHQVTQMGQEVILRCVPISNHLYFYWYRQILGQKVEFLVSFYNNEISEKSEIFDDQFSVERPDGSNFTLKIRSTKLEDSAMYFCASKGLAGRTGELFFGEGSRLTVL.

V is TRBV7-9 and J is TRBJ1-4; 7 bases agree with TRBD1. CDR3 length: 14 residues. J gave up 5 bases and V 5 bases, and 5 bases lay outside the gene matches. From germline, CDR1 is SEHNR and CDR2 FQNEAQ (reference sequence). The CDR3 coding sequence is TGTGCCAGCAGCCCACGGACAGGCAATGAAAAACTGTTTTTT. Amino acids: CASSPRTGNEKLFF. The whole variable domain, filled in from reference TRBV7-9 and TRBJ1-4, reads DTGVSQNPRHKITKRGQNVTFRCDPISEHNRLYWYRQTLGQGPEFLTYFQNEAQLEKSRLLSDRFSAERPKGSFSTLEIQRTEQGDSAMYLCASSPRTGNEKLFFGSGTQLSVL.

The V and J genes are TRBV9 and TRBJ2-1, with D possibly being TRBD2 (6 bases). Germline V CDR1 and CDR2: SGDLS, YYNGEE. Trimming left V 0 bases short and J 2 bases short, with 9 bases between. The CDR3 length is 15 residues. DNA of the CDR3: TGTGCCAGCAGCGTAGGCCGGGGGACCTACAATGAGCAGTTCTTC. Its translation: CASSVGRGTYNEQFF.

The DNA for the CDR3 is TGTGCCAGCAGTGCCGAGGGGACGGGCAGAACTGAAGCTTTCTTT. This translates into CASSAEGTGRTEAFF. This chain connects TRBV6-4 to TRBJ1-1; possible D gene TRBD1, 5 bases. CDR1 MRHNA and CDR2 SNTAGT come from the germline V gene. This CDR3 spans 15 amino acids. V shed 4 bases and J shed 5 bases, with 17 bases lying between them.

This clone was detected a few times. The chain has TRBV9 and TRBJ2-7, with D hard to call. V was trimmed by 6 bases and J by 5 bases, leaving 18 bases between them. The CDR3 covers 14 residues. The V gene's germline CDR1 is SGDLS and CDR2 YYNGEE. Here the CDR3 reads CASTPLAGLDEQYF. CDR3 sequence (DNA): TGTGCCAGCACCCCATTAGCCGGATTAGACGAGCAGTACTTC. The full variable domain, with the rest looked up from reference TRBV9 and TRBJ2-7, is DSGVTQTPKHLITATGQRVTLRCSPRSGDLSVYWYQQSLDQGLQFLIQYYNGEERAKGNILERFSAQQFPDLHSELNLSSLELGDSALYFCASTPLAGLDEQYFGPGTRLTVT.

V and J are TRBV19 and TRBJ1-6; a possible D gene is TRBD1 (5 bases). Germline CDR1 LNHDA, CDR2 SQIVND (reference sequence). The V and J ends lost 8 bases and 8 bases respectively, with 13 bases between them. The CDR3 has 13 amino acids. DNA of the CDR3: TGTGCCAGTCGGGACGGAGGGGATTCACCCCTCCACTTT. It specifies CASRDGGDSPLHF.

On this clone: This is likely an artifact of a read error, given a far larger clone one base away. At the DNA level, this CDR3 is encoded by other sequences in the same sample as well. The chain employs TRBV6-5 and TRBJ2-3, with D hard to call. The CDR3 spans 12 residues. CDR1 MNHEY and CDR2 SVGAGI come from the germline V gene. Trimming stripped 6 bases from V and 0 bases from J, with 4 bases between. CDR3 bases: TGTGCCAGCAGCTCTAGCACAGATACGCAGTATTTT. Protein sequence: CASSSSTDTQYF.

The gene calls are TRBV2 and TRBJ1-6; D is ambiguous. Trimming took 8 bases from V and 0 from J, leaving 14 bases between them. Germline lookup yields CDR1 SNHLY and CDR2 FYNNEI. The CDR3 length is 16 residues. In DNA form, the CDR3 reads TGTGCCAGCGACTCCGAGGGAGACTCCTATAATTCACCCCTCCACTTT. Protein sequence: CASDSEGDSYNSPLHF.

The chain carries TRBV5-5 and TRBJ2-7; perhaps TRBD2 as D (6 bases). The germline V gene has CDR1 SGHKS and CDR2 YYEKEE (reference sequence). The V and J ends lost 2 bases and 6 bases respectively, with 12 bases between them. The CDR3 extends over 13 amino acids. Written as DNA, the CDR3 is TGTGCCAGCAGCTTTTTGGGGGGAGGCGAGCAGTACTTC. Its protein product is CASSFLGGGEQYF.

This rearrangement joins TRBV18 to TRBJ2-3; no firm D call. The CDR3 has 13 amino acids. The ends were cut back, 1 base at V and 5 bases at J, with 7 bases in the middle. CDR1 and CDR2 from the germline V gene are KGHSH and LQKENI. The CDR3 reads CASSPLPQDTQYF. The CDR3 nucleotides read TGTGCCAGCTCACCACTGCCCCAAGATACGCAGTATTTT.

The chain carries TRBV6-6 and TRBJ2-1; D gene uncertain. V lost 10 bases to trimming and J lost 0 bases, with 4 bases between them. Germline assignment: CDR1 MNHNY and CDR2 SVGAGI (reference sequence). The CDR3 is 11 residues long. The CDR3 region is CATSSYNEQFF. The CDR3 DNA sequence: TGTGCCACGAGCTCCTACAATGAGCAGTTCTTC.